This T cell receptor (beta chain) was sequenced during a study of blood T cell repertoires in COVID-19. Overall study: PBMCs, B-cell-depleted T cells, or T cells provided the cDNA or gDNA that made up the material.

Germline V gene data show CDR1 as LNHDA and CDR2 as SQIVND (reference sequence). J gave up 0 bases and V 8 bases, and 10 bases lay outside the gene matches. The CDR3 runs 17 residues. TCRdb's copy holds only in-frame clones and misses some; the assay was immunoSEQ multiplex PCR. This sample has some 180,000 clones, with around 85% found just once. The TCR sequence derives from a man aged 70 or older with active or convalescent COVID-19. The chain links TRBV19 to TRBJ2-4, with 10 bases aligning to TRBD1. Specimen: peripheral blood. The CDR3 region is CASRDRGTRLAKNIQYF. CDR3 nucleotide sequence: TGTGCCAGTCGGGACAGGGGCACCCGATTAGCCAAAAACATTCAGTACTTC.